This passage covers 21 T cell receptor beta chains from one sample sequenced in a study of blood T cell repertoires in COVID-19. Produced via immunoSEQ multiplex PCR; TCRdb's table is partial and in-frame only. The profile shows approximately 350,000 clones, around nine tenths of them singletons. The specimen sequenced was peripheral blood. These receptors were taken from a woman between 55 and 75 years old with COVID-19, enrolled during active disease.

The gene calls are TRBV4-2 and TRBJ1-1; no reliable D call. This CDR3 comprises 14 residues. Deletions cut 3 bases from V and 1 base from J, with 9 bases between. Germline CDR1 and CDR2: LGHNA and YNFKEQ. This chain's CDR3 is CASSHAGSNTEAFF. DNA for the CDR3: TGTGCCAGCAGCCATGCCGGGTCGAACACTGAAGCTTTCTTT.

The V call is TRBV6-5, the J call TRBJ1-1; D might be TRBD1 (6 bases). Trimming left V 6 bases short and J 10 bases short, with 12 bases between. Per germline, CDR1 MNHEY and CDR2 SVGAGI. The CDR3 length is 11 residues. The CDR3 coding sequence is TGTGCCAGCAGCCACAGGGACACAGCTTTCTTT. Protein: CASSHRDTAFF.

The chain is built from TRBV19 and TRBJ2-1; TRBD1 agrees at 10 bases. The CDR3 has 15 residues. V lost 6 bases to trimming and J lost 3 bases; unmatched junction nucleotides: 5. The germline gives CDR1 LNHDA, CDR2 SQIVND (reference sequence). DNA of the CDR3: TGTGCCAGTAGCCCGGGACAGGGGAACTACAATGAGCAGTTCTTC. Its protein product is CASSPGQGNYNEQFF.

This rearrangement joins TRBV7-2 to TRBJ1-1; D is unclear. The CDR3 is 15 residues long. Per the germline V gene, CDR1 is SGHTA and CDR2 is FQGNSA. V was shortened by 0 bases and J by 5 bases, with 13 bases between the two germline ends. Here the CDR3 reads CASSLAYTSGTEAFF. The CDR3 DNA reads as TGTGCCAGCAGCTTAGCGTATACCTCCGGGACTGAAGCTTTCTTT.

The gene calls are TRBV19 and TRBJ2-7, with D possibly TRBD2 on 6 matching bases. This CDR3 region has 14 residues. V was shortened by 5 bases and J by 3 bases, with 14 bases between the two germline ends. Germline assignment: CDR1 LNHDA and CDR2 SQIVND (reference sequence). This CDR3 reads CASSPGDVGYEQYF. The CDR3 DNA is TGTGCCAGTAGTCCGGGGGACGTCGGCTACGAGCAGTACTTC.

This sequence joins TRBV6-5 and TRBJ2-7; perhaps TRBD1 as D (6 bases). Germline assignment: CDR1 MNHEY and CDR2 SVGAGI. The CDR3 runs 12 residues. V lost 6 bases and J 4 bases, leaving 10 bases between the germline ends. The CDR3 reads CASSRGGYEQYF. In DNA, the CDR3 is TGTGCCAGCAGCAGGGGTGGTTACGAGCAGTACTTC.

The CDR3 reads CASSESGRHFKNEKLFF. CDR3 bases: TGCGCCAGCAGTGAGTCGGGCAGACACTTTAAGAATGAAAAACTGTTTTTT. The chain has TRBV10-2 and TRBJ1-4; D call uncertain. The CDR3 consists of 17 residues. Between the trimmed V and J ends, which lost 0 bases and 5 bases, there was a span of 16 bases. CDR1 and CDR2 (germline): WSHSY, SAAADI.

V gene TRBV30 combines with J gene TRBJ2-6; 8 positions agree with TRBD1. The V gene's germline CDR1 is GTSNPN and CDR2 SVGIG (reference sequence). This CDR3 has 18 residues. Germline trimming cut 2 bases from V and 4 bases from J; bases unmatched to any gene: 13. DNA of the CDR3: TGTGCCTGGAGTCCGTGGACAGGGAGCCTTCTCGGGGCCAACGTCCTGACTTTC. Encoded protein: CAWSPWTGSLLGANVLTF.

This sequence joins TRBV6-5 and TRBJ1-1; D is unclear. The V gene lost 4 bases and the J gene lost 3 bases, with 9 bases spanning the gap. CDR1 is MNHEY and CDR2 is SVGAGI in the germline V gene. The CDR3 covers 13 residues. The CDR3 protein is CASSLGPDTEAFF. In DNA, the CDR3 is TGTGCCAGCAGTTTGGGCCCGGACACTGAAGCTTTCTTT.

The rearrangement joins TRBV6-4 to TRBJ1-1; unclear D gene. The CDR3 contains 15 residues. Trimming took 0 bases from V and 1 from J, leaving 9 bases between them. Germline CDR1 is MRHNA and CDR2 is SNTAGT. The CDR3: CASSDSARGNTEAFF. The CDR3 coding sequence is TGTGCCAGCAGTGACTCAGCCCGGGGGAACACTGAAGCTTTCTTT.

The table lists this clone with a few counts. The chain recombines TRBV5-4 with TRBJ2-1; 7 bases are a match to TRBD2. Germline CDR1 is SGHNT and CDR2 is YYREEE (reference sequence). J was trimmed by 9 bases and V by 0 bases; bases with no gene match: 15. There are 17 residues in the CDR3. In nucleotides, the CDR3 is TGTGCCAGCAGCTTGGAAGTTCTCGGGACTGGGGGGGGTGAGCAGTTCTTC. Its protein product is CASSLEVLGTGGGEQFF.

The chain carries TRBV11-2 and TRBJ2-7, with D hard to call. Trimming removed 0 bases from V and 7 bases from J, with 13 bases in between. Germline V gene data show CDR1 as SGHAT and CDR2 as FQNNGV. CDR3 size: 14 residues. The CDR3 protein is CASSLDAASREQYF. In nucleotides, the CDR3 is TGTGCCAGCAGCTTAGATGCCGCGTCGCGGGAGCAGTACTTC.

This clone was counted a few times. The CDR3 protein is CATSIDGGGLTDTQYF. CDR3 DNA: TGTGCCACCAGCATAGATGGCGGGGGACTCACAGATACGCAGTATTTT. The V and J genes are TRBV15 and TRBJ2-3; 7 positions agree with TRBD2. The CDR3 contains 16 residues. With V trimmed by 4 bases and J by 2 bases, 9 bases remained unmatched. Germline V gene data show CDR1 as LNHNV and CDR2 as YYDKDF (reference sequence). Full variable domain (rest looked up from reference TRBV15 and TRBJ2-3): DAMVIQNPRYQVTQFGKPVTLSCSQTLNHNVMYWYQQKSSQAPKLLFHYYDKDFNNEADTPDNFQSRRPNTSFCFLDIRSPGLGDTAMYLCATSIDGGGLTDTQYFGPGTRLTVL.

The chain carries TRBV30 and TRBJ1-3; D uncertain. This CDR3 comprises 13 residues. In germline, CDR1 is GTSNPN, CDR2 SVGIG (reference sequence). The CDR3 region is CAQRHHSGNTIYF. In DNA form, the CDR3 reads TGTGCTCAGAGACATCACTCTGGAAACACCATATATTTT.

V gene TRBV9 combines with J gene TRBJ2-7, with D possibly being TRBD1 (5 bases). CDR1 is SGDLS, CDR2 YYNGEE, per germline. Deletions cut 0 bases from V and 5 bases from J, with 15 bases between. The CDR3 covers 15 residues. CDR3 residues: CASSVDQGTLDEQYF. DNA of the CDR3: TGTGCCAGCAGCGTAGATCAGGGCACTCTCGACGAGCAGTACTTC.

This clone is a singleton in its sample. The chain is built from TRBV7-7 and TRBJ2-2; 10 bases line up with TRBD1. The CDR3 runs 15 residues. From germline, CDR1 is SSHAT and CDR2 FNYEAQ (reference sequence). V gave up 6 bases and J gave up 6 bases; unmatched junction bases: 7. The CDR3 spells CASRSDRGPPGELFF. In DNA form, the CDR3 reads TGTGCCAGCAGGTCCGACAGGGGGCCCCCCGGGGAGCTGTTTTTT. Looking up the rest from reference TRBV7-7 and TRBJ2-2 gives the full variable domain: GAGVSQSPRYKVTKRGQDVTLRCDPISSHATLYWYQQALGQGPEFLTYFNYEAQPDKSGLPSDRFSAERPEGSISTLTIQRTEQRDSAMYRCASRSDRGPPGELFFGEGSRLTVL.

The CDR3 reads CASSPIRTSGGRRDTQYF. DNA for the CDR3: TGTGCCAGCAGCCCAATAAGGACTAGCGGGGGCCGGCGAGATACGCAGTATTTT. The chain couples TRBV7-6 to TRBJ2-3, with TRBD2 identical over 13 bases. Germline loops: CDR1 SGHVS, CDR2 FNYEAQ. J gave up 5 bases and V 5 bases, and 13 bases lay outside the gene matches. This CDR3 has 18 amino acids. Drawing the rest from reference TRBV7-6 and TRBJ2-3, the complete variable domain is GAGVSQSPRYKVTKRGQDVALRCDPISGHVSLYWYRQALGQGPEFLTYFNYEAQQDKSGLPNDRFSAERPEGSISTLTIQRTEQRDSAMYRCASSPIRTSGGRRDTQYFGPGTRLTVL.

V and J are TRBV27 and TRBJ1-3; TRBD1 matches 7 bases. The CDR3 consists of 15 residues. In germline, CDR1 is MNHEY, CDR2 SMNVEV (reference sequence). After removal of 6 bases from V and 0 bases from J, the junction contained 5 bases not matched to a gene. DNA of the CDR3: TGTGCCAGCAGCAGGGGACAGAGCTCTGGAAACACCATATATTTT. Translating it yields CASSRGQSSGNTIYF.

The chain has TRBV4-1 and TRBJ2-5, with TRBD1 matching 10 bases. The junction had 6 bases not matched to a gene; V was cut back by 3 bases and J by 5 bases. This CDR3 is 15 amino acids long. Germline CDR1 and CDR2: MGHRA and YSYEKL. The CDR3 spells CASSQGTGVQETQYF. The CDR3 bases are TGCGCCAGCAGCCAGGGGACAGGGGTACAGGAGACCCAGTACTTC.

The CDR3 bases are TGTGCCAGCAGCCTATACTACGAGCAGTACTTC. This gives the protein CASSLYYEQYF. This chain uses TRBV7-8 with TRBJ2-7; D uncertain. The V gene lost 5 bases and the J gene lost 3 bases, with 5 bases spanning the gap. CDR1 and CDR2 from the germline V gene are SGHVS and FQNEAQ. The CDR3 is made up of 11 amino acids.

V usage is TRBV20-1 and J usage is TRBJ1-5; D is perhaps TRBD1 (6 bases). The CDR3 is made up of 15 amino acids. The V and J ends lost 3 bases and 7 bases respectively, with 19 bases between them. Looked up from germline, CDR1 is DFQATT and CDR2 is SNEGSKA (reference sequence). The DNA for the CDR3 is TGCAGTGCTAGTTACAAGGCAGGGGTTGGACAGCCCCAGCATTTT. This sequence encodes CSASYKAGVGQPQHF.